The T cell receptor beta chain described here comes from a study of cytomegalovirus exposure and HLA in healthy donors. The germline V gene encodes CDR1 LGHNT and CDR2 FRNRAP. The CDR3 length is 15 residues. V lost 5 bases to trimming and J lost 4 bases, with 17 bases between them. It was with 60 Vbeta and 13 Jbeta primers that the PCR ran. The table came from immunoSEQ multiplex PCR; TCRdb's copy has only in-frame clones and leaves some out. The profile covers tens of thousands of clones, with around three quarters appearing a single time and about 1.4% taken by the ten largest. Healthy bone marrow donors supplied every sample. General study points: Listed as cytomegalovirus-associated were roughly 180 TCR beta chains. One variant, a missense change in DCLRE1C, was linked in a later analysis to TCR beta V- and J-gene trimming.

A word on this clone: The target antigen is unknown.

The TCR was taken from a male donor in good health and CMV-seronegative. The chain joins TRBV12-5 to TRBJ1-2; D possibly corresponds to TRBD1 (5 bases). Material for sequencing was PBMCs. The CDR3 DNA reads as TGTGCTAGTGGTCGTGGGACGGGAGTTACCTATGGCTACACCTTC. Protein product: CASGRGTGVTYGYTF.